This T cell receptor (beta chain) derives from a study of PD-1 blockade in classical Hodgkin lymphoma. Some clones are missing from TCRdb's copy, which holds only in-frame ones; the method was immunoSEQ multiplex PCR. The table has tens of thousands of clones, 89% seen once; the top ten hold around 10%. About this clone: At one boundary the junction diverges from the germline segment, which might be a read error.

All patients relapsed after autologous stem cell transplantation, and brentuximab vedotin exposure varied. The CDR3 length is 12 residues. Germline V lookup: CDR1 SSHAT, CDR2 FNYEAQ (reference sequence). The receptor was derived from a human donor with classical Hodgkin lymphoma. The source material was peripheral blood mononuclear cells (PBMCs), sampled before the second cycle of nivolumab. This rearrangement joins TRBV7-7 to TRBJ2-7, with D perhaps matching TRBD1 (6 bases). The CDR3 DNA sequence: TGTGCTAGCAGCATACAGGGTTACGAGCAGTACTTC. Encoded protein: CASSIQGYEQYF.